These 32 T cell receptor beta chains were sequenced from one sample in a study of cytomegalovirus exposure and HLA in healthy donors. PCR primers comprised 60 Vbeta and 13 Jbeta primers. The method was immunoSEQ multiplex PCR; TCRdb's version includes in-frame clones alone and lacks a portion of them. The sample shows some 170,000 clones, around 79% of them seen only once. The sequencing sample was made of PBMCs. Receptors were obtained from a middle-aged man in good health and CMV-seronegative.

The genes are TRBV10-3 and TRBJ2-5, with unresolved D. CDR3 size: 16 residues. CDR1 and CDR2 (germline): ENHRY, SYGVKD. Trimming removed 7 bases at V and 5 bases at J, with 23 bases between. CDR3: CAIMFINQLQAETQYF. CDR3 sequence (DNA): TGTGCCATCATGTTTATAAACCAACTCCAGGCGGAGACCCAGTACTTC.

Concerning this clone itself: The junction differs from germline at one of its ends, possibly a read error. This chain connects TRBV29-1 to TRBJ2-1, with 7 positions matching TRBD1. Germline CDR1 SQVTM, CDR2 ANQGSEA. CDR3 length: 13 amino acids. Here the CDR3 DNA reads TGCAGCGTTGTATCCCCCGGACAGGATGAGCAGCTCTTC. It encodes CSVVSPGQDEQLF.

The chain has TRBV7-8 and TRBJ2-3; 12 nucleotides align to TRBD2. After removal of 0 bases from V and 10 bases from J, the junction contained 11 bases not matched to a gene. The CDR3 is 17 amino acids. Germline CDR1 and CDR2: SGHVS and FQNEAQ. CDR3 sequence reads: CASSLARSSGGASPQYF. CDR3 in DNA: TGTGCCAGCAGCTTAGCGCGGTCTAGCGGGGGGGCCTCTCCGCAGTATTTT.

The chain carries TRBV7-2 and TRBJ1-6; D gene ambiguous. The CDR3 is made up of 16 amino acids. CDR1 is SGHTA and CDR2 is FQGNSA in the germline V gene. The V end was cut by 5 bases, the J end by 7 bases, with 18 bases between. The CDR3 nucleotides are TGTGCCAGCAGCCAAGGTAGAGGAGCCCAAAATTCACCCCTCCACTTT. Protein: CASSQGRGAQNSPLHF.

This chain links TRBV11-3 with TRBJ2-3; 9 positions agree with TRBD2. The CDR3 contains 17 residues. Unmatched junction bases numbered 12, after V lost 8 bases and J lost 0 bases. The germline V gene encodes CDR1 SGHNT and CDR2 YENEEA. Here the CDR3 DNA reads TGTGCCAGCTCAGCGGGGGGTCATTCACTAAGCACAGATACGCAGTATTTT. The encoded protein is CASSAGGHSLSTDTQYF.

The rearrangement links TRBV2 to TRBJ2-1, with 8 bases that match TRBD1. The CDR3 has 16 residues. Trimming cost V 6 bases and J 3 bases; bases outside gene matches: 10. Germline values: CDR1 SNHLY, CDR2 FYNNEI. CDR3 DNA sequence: TGTGCCAGCAGAGACAGGGGTGTAATCCGCTACAATGAGCAGTTCTTC. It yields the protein CASRDRGVIRYNEQFF.

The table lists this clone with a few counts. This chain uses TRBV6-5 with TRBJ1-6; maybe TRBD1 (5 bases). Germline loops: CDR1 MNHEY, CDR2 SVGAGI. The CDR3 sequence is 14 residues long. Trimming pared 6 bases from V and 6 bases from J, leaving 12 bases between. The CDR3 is CASSRQLTNSPLHF. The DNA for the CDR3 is TGTGCCAGCAGCCGACAGTTAACTAATTCACCCCTCCACTTT.

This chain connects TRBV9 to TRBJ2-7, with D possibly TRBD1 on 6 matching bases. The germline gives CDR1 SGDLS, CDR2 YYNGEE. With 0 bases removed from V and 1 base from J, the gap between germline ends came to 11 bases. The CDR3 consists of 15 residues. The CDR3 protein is CASSVGPDRSYEQYF. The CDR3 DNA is TGTGCCAGCAGCGTAGGCCCCGACAGGTCCTACGAGCAGTACTTC.

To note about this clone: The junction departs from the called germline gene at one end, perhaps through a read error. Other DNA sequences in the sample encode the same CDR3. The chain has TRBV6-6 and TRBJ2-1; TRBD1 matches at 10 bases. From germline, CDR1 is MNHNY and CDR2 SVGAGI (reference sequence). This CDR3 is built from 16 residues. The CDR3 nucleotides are TGCGCCAGCAGCATTATGACAGGGGGCGGCTACAATGAGCAGTTCTTC. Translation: CASSIMTGGGYNEQFF.

CDR3 sequence (DNA): TGTGCCACCAGCAGAGAACAACAGGGGTTTGGGACTGAAGCTTTCTTT. Amino acids: CATSREQQGFGTEAFF. The chain carries TRBV15 and TRBJ1-1; 7 nucleotides match TRBD1. Germline trimming cut 0 bases from V and 5 bases from J; bases unmatched to any gene: 9. The germline CDR1 and CDR2 sequences are LNHNV and YYDKDF (reference sequence). CDR3 length: 16 residues.

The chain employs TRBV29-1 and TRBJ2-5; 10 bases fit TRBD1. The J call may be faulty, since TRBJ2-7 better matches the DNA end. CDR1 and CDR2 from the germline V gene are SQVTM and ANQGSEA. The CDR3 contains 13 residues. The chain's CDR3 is CSAGQGDSYEQYF. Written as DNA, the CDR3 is TGCAGCGCCGGACAGGGGGATTCCTACGAGCAGTACTTC.

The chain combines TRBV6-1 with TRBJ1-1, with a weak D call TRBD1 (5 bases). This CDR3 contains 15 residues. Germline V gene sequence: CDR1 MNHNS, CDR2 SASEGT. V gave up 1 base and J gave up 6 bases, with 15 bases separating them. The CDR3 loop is CASSEGGGSWAEAFF. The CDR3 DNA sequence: TGTGCCAGCAGTGAAGGGGGGGGTTCATGGGCTGAAGCTTTCTTT.

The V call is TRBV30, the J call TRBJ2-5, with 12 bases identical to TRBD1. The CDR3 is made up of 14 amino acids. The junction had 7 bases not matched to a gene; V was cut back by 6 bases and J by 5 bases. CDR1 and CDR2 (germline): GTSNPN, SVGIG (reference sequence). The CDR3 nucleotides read TGTGCCTGTCCCGGGACAGGGGGCGCGGAGACCCAGTACTTC. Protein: CACPGTGGAETQYF.

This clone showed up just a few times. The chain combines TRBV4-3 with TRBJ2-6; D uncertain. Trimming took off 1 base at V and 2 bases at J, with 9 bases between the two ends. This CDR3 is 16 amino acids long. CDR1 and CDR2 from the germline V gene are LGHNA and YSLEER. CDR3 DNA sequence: TGCGCCAGCAGCCAAGCACAGTTGACTGGGGCCAACGTCCTGACTTTC. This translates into CASSQAQLTGANVLTF.

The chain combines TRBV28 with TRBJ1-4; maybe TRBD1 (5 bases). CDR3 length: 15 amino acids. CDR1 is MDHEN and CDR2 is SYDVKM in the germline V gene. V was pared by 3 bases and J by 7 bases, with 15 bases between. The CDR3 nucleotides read TGTGCCAGCAGTTTGAGTGGCGCAGGGCGTGAAAAACTGTTTTTT. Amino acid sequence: CASSLSGAGREKLFF.

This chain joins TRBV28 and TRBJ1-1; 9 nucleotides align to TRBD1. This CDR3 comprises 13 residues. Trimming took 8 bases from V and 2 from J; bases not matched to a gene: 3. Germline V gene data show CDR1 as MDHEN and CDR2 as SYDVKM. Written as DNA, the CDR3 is TGTGCCAGCCCGGACAGGGGTAACACTGAAGCTTTCTTT. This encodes CASPDRGNTEAFF.

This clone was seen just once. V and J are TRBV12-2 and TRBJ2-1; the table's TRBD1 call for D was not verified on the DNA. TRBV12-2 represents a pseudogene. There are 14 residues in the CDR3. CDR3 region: CASRLALEDTQQFF. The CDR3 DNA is TGTGCAAGTCGCTTAGCCCTTGAGGACACCCAGCAGTTCTTC.

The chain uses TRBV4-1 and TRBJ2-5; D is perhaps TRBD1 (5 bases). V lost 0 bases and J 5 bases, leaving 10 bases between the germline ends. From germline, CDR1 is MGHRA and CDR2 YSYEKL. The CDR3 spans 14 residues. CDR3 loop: CASSQEQDRETQYF. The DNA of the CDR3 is TGCGCCAGCAGCCAAGAACAGGACCGCGAGACCCAGTACTTC.

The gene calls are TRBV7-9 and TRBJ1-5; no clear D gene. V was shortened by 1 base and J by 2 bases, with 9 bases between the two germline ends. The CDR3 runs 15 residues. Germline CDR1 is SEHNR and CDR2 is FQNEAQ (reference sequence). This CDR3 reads CASSLVGSGNQPQHF. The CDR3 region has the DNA TGTGCCAGCAGCTTAGTCGGTAGTGGCAATCAGCCCCAGCATTTT.

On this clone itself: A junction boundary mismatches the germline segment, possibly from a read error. The CDR3 nucleotides read TGTTCCAGCAGCTTAGTTAGAGGAGGACAGGGGAGAGATGGCTACACCTTC. Protein product: CSSSLVRGGQGRDGYTF. J is TRBJ1-2 and V is TRBV7-9; 9 bases line up with TRBD1. Germline V gene sequence: CDR1 SEHNR, CDR2 FQNEAQ (reference sequence). The CDR3 spans 17 residues.

CDR3 DNA: TGTGCCAGCAGCACCACAGGGGGCGGGTGGGGCTACACCTTC. This sequence encodes CASSTTGGGWGYTF. This chain joins TRBV7-2 and TRBJ1-2; TRBD1 aligns across 9 bases. Germline values: CDR1 SGHTA, CDR2 FQGNSA. The CDR3 has 14 residues. Unmatched junction bases numbered 9, after V lost 5 bases and J lost 8 bases.

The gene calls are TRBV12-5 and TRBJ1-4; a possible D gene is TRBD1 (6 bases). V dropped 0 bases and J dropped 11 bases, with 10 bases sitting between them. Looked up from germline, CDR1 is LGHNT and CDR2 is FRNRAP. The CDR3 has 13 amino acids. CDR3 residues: CASGLVPGDKLFF. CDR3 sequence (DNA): TGTGCTAGTGGTTTGGTTCCAGGGGATAAACTGTTTTTT.

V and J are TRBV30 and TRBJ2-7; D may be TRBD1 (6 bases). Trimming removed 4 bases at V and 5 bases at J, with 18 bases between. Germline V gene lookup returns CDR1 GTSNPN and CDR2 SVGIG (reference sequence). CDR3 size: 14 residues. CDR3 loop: CAWKTPGENHEQYF. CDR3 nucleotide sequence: TGTGCCTGGAAGACGCCAGGGGAAAACCACGAGCAGTACTTC.

The CDR3 bases are TGTGCCAGCAGCTCGGTGACTGAATACGAGCAGTACTTC. Translating it yields CASSSVTEYEQYF. The rearrangement joins TRBV5-4 to TRBJ2-5; D remains unclear. The J call is uncertain, as TRBJ2-7 better fits the DNA end. The length of the CDR3 is 13 residues. CDR1 is SGHNT, CDR2 YYREEE, per germline (reference sequence).

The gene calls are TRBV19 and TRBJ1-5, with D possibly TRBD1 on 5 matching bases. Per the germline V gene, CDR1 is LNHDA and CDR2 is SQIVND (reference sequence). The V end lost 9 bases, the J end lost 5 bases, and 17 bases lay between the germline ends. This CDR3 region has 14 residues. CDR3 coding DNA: TGTGCCAGCCAAACCTCAGGGATGCATCAGCCCCAGCATTTT. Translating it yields CASQTSGMHQPQHF.

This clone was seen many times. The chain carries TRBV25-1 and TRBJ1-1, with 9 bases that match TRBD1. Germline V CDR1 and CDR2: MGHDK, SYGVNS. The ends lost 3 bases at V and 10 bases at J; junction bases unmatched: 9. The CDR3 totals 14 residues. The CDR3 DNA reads TGTGCCAGCAGTGACCTAGGACAGGGGATATCAGCTTTCTTT. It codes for CASSDLGQGISAFF.

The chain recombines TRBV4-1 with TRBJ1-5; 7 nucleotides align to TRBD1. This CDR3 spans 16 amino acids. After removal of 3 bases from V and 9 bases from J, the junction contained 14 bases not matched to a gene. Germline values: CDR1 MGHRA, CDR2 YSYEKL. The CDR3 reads CASSHVAGRDSSPQHF. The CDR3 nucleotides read TGCGCCAGCAGCCATGTTGCCGGGCGGGACAGTTCGCCCCAGCATTTT.

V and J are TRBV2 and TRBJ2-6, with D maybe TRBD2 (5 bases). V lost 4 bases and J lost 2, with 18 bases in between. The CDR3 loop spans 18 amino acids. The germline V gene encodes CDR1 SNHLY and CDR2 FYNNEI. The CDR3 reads CASSGNPQPSPGANVLTF. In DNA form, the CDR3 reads TGTGCCAGCAGTGGAAATCCACAGCCTAGCCCTGGGGCCAACGTCCTGACTTTC.

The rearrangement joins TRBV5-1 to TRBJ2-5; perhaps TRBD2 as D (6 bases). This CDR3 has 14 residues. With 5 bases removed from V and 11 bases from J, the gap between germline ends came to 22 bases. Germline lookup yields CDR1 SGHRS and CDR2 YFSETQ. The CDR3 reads CASSGGSGLFEQYF. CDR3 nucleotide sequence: TGCGCCAGCAGTGGGGGGTCTGGACTTTTTGAGCAGTACTTC.

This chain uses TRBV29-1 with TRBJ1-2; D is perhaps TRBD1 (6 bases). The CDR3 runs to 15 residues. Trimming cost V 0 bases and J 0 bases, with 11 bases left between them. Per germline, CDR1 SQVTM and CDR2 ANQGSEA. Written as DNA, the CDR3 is TGCAGCGTTGAAGATCAGGACAGAGCTAACTATGGCTACACCTTC. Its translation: CSVEDQDRANYGYTF.

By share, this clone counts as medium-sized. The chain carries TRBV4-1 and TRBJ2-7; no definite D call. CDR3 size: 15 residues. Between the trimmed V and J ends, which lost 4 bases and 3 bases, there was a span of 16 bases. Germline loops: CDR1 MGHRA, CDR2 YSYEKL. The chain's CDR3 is CASSPSLPPNYEQYF. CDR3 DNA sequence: TGCGCCAGCAGCCCAAGCCTTCCCCCTAACTACGAGCAGTACTTC.

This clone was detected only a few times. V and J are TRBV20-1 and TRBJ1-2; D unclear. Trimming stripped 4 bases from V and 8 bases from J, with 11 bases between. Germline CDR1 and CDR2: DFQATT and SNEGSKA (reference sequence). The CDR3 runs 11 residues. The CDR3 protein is CSANIVEGYTF. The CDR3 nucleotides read TGCAGTGCTAATATAGTGGAGGGCTACACCTTC.